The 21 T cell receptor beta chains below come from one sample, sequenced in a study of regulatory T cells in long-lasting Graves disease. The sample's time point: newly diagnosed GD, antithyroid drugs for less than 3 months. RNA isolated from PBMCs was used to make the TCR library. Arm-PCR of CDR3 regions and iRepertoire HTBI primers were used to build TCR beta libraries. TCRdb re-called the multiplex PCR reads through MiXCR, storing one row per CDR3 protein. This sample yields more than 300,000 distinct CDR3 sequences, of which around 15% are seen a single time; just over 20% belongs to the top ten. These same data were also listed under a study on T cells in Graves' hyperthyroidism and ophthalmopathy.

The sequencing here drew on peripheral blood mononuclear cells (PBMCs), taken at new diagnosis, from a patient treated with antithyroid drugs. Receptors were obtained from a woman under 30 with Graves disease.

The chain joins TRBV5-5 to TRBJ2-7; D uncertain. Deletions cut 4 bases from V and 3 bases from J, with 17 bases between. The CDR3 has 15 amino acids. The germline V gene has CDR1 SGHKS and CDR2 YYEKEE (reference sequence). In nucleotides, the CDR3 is TGTGCCAGCAGCCCCGGGCCCGGAGTCATCTACGAGCAGTACTTC. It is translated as CASSPGPGVIYEQYF.

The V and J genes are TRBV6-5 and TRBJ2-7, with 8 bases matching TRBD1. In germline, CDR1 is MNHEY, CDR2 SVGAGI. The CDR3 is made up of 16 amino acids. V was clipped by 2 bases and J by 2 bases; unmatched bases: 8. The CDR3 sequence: CASSYAPGQATYEQYF. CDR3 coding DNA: TGTGCCAGCAGTTACGCCCCGGGACAGGCCACCTACGAGCAGTACTTC.

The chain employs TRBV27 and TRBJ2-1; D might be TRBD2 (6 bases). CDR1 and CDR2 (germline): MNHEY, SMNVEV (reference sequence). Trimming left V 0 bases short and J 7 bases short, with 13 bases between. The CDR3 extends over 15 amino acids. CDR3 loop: CASSLSEAGKNEQFF. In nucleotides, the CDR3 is TGTGCCAGCAGTTTATCGGAAGCGGGCAAAAATGAGCAGTTCTTC.

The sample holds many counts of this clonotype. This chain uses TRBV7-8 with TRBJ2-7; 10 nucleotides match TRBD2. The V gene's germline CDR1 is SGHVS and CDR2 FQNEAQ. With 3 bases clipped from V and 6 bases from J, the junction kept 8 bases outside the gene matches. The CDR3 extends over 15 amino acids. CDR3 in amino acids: CASSFGAGGGTEQYF. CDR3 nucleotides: TGTGCCAGCAGCTTCGGAGCGGGAGGGGGGACCGAGCAGTACTTC.

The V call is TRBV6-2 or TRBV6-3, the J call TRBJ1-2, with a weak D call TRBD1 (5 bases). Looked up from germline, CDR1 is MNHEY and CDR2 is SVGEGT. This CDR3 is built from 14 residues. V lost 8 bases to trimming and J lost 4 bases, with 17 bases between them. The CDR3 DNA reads TGTGCCAGCTGTCCGGGCGGCAGGGCCTATGGCTACACCTTC. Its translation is CASCPGGRAYGYTF.

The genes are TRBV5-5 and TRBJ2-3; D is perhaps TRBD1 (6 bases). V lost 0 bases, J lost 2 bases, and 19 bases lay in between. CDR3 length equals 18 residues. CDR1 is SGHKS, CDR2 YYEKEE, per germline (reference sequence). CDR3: CASSLGTVVIWPTDTQYF. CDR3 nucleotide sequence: TGTGCCAGCAGCTTGGGGACAGTCGTTATATGGCCCACAGATACGCAGTATTTT.

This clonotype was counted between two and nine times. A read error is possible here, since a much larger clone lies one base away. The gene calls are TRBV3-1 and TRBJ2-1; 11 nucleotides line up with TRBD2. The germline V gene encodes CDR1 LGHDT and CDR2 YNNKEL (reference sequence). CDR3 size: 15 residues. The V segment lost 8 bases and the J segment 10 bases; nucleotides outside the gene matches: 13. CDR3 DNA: TGTGCCAGCCGCCCGGCCGGGACTAGCGGTAGGGAGCAGTTCTTC. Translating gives CASRPAGTSGREQFF.

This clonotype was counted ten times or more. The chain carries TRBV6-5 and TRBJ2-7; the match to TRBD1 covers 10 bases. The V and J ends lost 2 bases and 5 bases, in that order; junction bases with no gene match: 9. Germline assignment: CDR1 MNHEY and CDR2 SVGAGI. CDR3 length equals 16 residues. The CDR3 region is CASSYRYKGQGHEQYF. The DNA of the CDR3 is TGTGCCAGCAGTTACCGGTATAAGGGACAGGGGCACGAGCAGTACTTC.

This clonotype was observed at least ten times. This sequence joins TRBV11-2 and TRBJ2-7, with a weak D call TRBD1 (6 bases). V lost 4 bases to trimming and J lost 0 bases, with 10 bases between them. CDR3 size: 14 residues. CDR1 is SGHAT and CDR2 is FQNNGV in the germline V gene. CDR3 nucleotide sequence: TGTGCCAGCAGCTGGGGGCACTACTCCTACGAGCAGTACTTC. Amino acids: CASSWGHYSYEQYF.

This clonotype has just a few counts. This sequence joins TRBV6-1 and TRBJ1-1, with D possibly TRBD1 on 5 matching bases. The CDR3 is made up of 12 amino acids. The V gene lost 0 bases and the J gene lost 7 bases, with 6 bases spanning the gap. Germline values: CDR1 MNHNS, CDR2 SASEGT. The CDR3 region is CASSEAGDEAFF. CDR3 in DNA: TGTGCCAGCAGTGAAGCGGGGGATGAAGCTTTCTTT.

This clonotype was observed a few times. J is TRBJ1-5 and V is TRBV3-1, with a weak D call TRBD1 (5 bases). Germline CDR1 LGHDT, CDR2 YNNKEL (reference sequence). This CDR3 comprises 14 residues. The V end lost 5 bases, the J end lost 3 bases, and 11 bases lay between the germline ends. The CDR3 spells CASSAAGTNQPQHF. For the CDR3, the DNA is TGTGCCAGCAGCGCTGCGGGGACCAATCAGCCCCAGCATTTT.

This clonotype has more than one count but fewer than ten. The CDR3: CASSRVGQPQHF. The CDR3 DNA reads TGTGCCAGCAGCCGGGTAGGTCAGCCCCAGCATTTT. J is TRBJ1-5 and V is TRBV3-1; no firm D call. The germline V gene encodes CDR1 LGHDT and CDR2 YNNKEL (reference sequence). Trimming stripped 4 bases from V and 6 bases from J, with 7 bases between. This CDR3 spans 12 amino acids. Full variable domain (outside the CDR3, taken from reference TRBV3-1 and TRBJ1-5): DTAVSQTPKYLVTQMGNDKSIKCEQNLGHDTMYWYKQDSKKFLKIMFSYNNKELIINETVPNRFSPKSPDKAHLNLHINSLELGDSAVYFCASSRVGQPQHFGDGTRLSIL.

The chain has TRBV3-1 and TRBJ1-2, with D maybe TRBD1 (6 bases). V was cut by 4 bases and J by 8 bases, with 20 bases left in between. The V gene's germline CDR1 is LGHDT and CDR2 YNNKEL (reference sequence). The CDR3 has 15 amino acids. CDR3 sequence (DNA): TGTGCCAGCAGCCCCCAAGGGGGGGGGTCCTCGGGCTACACCTTC. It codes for CASSPQGGGSSGYTF.

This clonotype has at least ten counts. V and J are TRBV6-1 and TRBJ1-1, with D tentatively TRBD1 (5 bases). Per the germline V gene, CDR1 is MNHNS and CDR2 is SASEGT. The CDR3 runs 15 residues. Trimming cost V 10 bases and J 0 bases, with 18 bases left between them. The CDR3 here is CATAGGGSLNTEAFF. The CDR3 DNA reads TGTGCCACCGCCGGGGGGGGGAGTTTGAACACTGAAGCTTTCTTT.

The CDR3 nucleotides are TGCGCCAGCAGCCAAGATCCGAACCAACCCACAGATACGCAGTATTTT. The encoded protein is CASSQDPNQPTDTQYF. The gene calls are TRBV4-1 and TRBJ2-3; D is unclear. Trimming stripped 0 bases from V and 2 bases from J, with 12 bases between. Germline V gives CDR1 MGHRA, CDR2 YSYEKL. This CDR3 spans 16 amino acids.

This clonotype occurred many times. The DNA of the CDR3 is TGTGCCTGGTGTAGGGGACTAGCGGGAGGGGAAGAGCAGTTCTTC. Protein sequence: CAWCRGLAGGEEQFF. The chain carries TRBV30 and TRBJ2-1, with 16 nucleotides matching TRBD2. Unmatched junction bases numbered 8, after V lost 5 bases and J lost 10 bases. The germline CDR1 and CDR2 sequences are GTSNPN and SVGIG (reference sequence). The CDR3 runs 15 residues.

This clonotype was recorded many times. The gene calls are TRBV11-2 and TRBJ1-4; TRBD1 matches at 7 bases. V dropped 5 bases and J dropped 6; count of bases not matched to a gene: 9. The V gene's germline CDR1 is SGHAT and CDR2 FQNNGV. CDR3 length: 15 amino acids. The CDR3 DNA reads TGTGCCAGCAGCCCAACACAGGGGATCGATGAAAAACTGTTTTTT. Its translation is CASSPTQGIDEKLFF.

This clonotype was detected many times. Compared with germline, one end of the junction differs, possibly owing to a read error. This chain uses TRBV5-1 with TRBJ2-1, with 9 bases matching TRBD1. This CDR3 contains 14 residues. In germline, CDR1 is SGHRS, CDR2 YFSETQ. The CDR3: CASSLGTGMNEQFF. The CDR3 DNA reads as TGTGCCAGCAGCTTGGGGACAGGGATGAATGAGCAGTTCTTC.

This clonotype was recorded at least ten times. CDR3 sequence (DNA): TGTGCCTGGAGTGTGGATGAGACATCGCTGTTTTTT. Translated, it gives CAWSVDETSLFF. The chain joins TRBV30 to TRBJ1-4; D is unclear. V was cut by 0 bases and J by 14 bases, with 13 bases left in between. This CDR3 is 12 amino acids long. Germline CDR1 reads GTSNPN; CDR2 reads SVGIG (reference sequence).

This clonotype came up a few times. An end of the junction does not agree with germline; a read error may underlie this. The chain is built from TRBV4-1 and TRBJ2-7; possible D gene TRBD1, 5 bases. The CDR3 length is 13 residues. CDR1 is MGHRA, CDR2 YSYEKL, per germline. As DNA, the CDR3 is TGTGCCAGCAGCCAAGACCCAGGGCCCGAGCAGTACTTC. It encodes CASSQDPGPEQYF.

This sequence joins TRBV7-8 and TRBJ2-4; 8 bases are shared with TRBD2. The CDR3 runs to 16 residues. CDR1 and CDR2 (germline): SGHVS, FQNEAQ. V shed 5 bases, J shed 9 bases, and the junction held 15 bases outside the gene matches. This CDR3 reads CASSPLFGGALGIQYF. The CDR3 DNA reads TGTGCCAGCAGCCCTCTATTCGGGGGGGCCCTAGGCATTCAGTACTTC.